Listed below are T cell receptor beta chains from one sample, sequenced in a study of T-cell reconstitution after alpha-beta-depleted transplantation in children. TCRdb passed the PCR reads through MiXCR, listing each CDR3 protein once. The table has about 610,000 distinct CDR3 sequences, approximately 10% seen once. The input for sequencing was PBMCs from the stem cell graft donor, taken from the stem cell graft. The receptor source for this set is a human donor who donated a stem cell graft to a child with acute myeloid leukemia. CDR3s include the opening cysteine and the closing phenylalanine or tryptophan. A D gene is named only where the DNA matches it firmly. Expanded clones get a size class; other rows say once, few or many, or leave the size out.

>TRBD1|TRBJ1-1|TRBV24-1|few
CATSSTGGEESEAFF
TGTGCCACCAGTAGTACAGGGGGCGAAGAGTCTGAAGCTTTCTTT
>-|TRBJ2-5|TRBV12-3/TRBV12-4|many
CASSPDRETQYF
TGTGCCAGCAGTCCCGACCGAGAGACCCAGTACTTC
>-|TRBJ1-1|TRBV30|few
CAWSGLDSFGAFF
TGTGCCTGGAGTGGACTAGACTCTTTCGGAGCTTTCTTT
>-|TRBJ2-5|TRBV6-2/TRBV6-3|-
CASSYRALMETQYF
TGTGCCAGCAGTTACCGGGCCCTTATGGAGACCCAGTACTTC
>-|TRBJ2-3|TRBV12-3/TRBV12-4|-
CASRTWAASTDTQYF
TGTGCCAGCAGGACCTGGGCCGCTAGCACAGATACGCAGTATTTT
>TRBD2|TRBJ2-7|TRBV20-1|-
CSALWTSEASYEQYF
TGCAGTGCTCTCTGGACTAGCGAGGCCTCCTACGAGCAGTACTTC
>-|TRBJ2-6|TRBV6-2/TRBV6-3|many
CASRGTSGANVLTF
TGTGCCAGCAGGGGGACCTCTGGGGCCAACGTCCTGACTTTC
>-|TRBJ1-6|TRBV5-6|-
CASSFAGRGRGSYNSPLHF
TGTGCCAGCAGCTTCGCCGGGAGGGGCCGAGGCTCCTATAATTCACCCCTCCACTTT
>TRBD1|TRBJ1-5|TRBV5-6|-
CASSLQQGGQPQHF
TGTGCCAGCAGCTTGCAACAGGGGGGTCAGCCCCAGCATTTT
>-|TRBJ1-5|TRBV7-9|few
CASSFGPANQPQHF
TGTGCCAGCAGCTTTGGACCGGCCAATCAGCCCCAGCATTTT
>-|TRBJ1-2|TRBV28|-
CASSLYMDGTYGYTF
TGTGCCAGCAGTTTATACATGGACGGAACCTATGGCTACACCTTC
>-|TRBJ2-1|TRBV9|-
CASSVVGTTINNEQFF
TGTGCCAGCAGCGTAGTAGGTACTACAATTAACAATGAGCAGTTCTTC
>TRBD2|TRBJ2-3|TRBV5-6|many
CASRPPGLAVRDTQYF
TGTGCCAGCAGACCTCCGGGACTAGCGGTGCGAGATACGCAGTATTTT
>-|TRBJ2-3|TRBV10-3|few
CAMGASTDTQYF
TGTGCCATGGGAGCTAGCACAGATACGCAGTATTTT
>-|TRBJ1-1|TRBV4-2|-
CARSPGGEWTEAFF
TGTGCCAGGAGCCCCGGGGGGGAATGGACTGAAGCTTTCTTT
>-|TRBJ2-7|TRBV4-3|-
CASSQDRATGSYEQYF
TGCGCCAGCAGCCAAGATAGGGCAACTGGATCCTACGAGCAGTACTTC
>-|TRBJ2-7|TRBV12-3/TRBV12-4|few
CASTELNGAYEQYF
TGTGCCAGCACCGAATTAAATGGAGCCTACGAGCAGTACTTC
>-|TRBJ2-7|TRBV20-1|-
CSARVLLSYEQYF
TGCAGTGCTAGAGTCCTCCTTTCCTACGAGCAGTACTTC
>TRBD2|TRBJ2-1|TRBV5-1|many
CASSPSGTYNEQFF
TGCGCCAGCAGTCCCAGCGGGACCTACAATGAGCAGTTCTTC
>-|TRBJ1-2|TRBV5-1|few
CASSRDSTYGYTF
TGCGCCAGCAGTAGAGACAGCACTTATGGCTACACCTTC
>-|TRBJ2-2|TRBV12-3/TRBV12-4|-
CASMRGGRGNTGELFF
TGTGCCAGCATGAGGGGCGGCCGGGGGAACACCGGGGAGCTGTTTTTT
>-|TRBJ2-6|TRBV30|-
CAWSVGGTGANVLTF
TGTGCCTGGAGTGTTGGGGGGACCGGGGCCAACGTCCTGACTTTC
>TRBD2|TRBJ2-7|TRBV29-1|-
CSALAGGHYEQYF
TGCAGCGCTTTAGCGGGAGGACACTACGAGCAGTACTTC
>-|TRBJ2-1|TRBV5-4|-
CASSLEVSRNEQFF
TGTGCCAGCAGCTTAGAGGTTAGCCGCAATGAGCAGTTCTTC
>-|TRBJ2-5|TRBV3-1|few
CASSGTKETQYF
TGTGCCAGCAGCGGAACGAAGGAGACCCAGTACTTC
>TRBD1|TRBJ1-2|TRBV2|few
CASSRQGKANYGYTF
TGTGCCAGCAGTCGACAGGGGAAAGCTAACTATGGCTACACCTTC
>TRBD2|TRBJ2-1|TRBV27|many
CASSLVGTRFNNEQFF
TGTGCCAGCAGTTTAGTGGGGACTAGGTTTAACAATGAGCAGTTCTTC
>TRBD2|TRBJ2-2|TRBV30|few
CAWRWGLATTGELFF
TGTGCCTGGAGGTGGGGACTAGCAACCACCGGGGAGCTGTTTTTT
>TRBD1|TRBJ1-2|TRBV20-1|few
CSASQRRQGLTNYGYTF
TGCAGTGCTAGCCAACGGAGACAGGGGCTGACTAACTATGGCTACACCTTC
>TRBD1|TRBJ2-1|TRBV20-1|once
CSGRWTGGYNEQFF
TGCAGTGGTAGATGGACAGGGGGCTACAATGAGCAGTTCTTC
>-|TRBJ2-3|TRBV7-2|many
CASAAGMAERNTQYF
TGTGCCAGTGCGGCCGGAATGGCGGAAAGGAATACGCAGTATTTT
>-|TRBJ2-1|TRBV29-1|-
CSVQVLYNEQFF
TGCAGCGTGCAGGTGCTATACAATGAGCAGTTCTTC
>-|TRBJ1-2|TRBV29-1|few
CSVGGGYGYTF
TGCAGCGTTGGGGGTGGCTATGGCTACACCTTC
>-|TRBJ2-5|TRBV5-6|many
CASSCLPWDYQETQYF
TGTGCCAGCAGCTGCCTACCCTGGGACTACCAAGAGACCCAGTACTTC
>-|TRBJ2-1|TRBV5-1|-
CASLGGGQEGYEQFF
TGCGCCAGCTTAGGTGGGGGGCAAGAGGGGTATGAGCAGTTCTTC
>TRBD1|TRBJ2-3|TRBV4-1|few
CASSRNQDTGTANSTRATQYF
TGCGCCAGCAGCCGGAATCAGGATACCGGGACAGCGAATTCCACAAGGGCTACGCAGTATTTT
>TRBD2|TRBJ2-7|TRBV25-1|few
CASARGVGEQYF
TGTGCCAGCGCCCGGGGGGTGGGCGAGCAGTACTTC
>-|TRBJ1-2|TRBV12-3/TRBV12-4|few
CASKRMKGRSGSYTF
TGTGCCAGCAAACGAATGAAGGGCAGGTCCGGGAGCTACACCTTC
>-|TRBJ2-2|TRBV3-1|few
CASSHLAGELFF
TGTGCCAGCAGCCATTTGGCCGGGGAGCTGTTTTTT
>-|TRBJ2-1|TRBV12-3/TRBV12-4|few
CASTPGRTNEQFF
TGTGCCAGCACCCCGGGCCGGACTAATGAGCAGTTCTTC
>-|TRBJ2-3|TRBV5-1|many
CASSPEGPDTQYF
TGCGCCAGCAGCCCGGAGGGGCCAGATACGCAGTATTTT
>TRBD2|TRBJ2-4|TRBV20-1|-
CSAHEVGGVWNIQYF
TGCAGTGCTCACGAGGTGGGAGGGGTGTGGAACATTCAGTACTTC
>TRBD1|TRBJ2-2|TRBV9|few
CASTPGQGVSNTGELFF
TGTGCCAGCACCCCGGGACAGGGGGTGTCGAACACCGGGGAGCTGTTTTTT
>TRBD1|TRBJ2-3|TRBV4-2|-
CASTLMTGNPGTDTQYF
TGTGCCAGCACGCTAATGACAGGGAACCCGGGGACAGATACGCAGTATTTT
>-|TRBJ2-1|TRBV6-2/TRBV6-3|many
CASSPSDQYNEQFF
TGTGCCAGCAGTCCCAGCGACCAATACAATGAGCAGTTCTTC
>-|TRBJ2-5|TRBV6-4|-
CASSEPVPDETQYF
TGTGCCAGCAGTGAACCGGTCCCCGACGAGACCCAGTACTTC
>-|TRBJ2-1|TRBV5-1|few
CASGEQTHNEQFF
TGCGCCAGCGGGGAGCAAACCCACAATGAGCAGTTCTTC
>TRBD1|TRBJ2-7|TRBV7-6|-
CASSRGGQASYEQYF
TGTGCCAGCAGCCGAGGGGGCCAGGCCTCATACGAGCAGTACTTC
>-|TRBJ2-1|TRBV20-1|-
CCARDLSGSYNEQFF
TGCTGTGCTAGAGATCTCAGCGGCTCCTACAATGAGCAGTTCTTC
>-|TRBJ2-1|TRBV7-2|many
CASSLERWASHEQFF
TGTGCCAGCAGCTTAGAGAGGTGGGCCTCCCATGAGCAGTTCTTC
>-|TRBJ2-1|TRBV18|many
CASSHGLGNEQFF
TGTGCCAGCTCACACGGCCTGGGGAATGAGCAGTTCTTC
>TRBD1|TRBJ2-7|TRBV6-1|-
CASKERDRGYEQYF
TGTGCCAGTAAGGAAAGGGACAGGGGCTACGAGCAGTACTTC
>TRBD1|TRBJ1-4|TRBV20-1|few
CSARAPGQGNEKLFF
TGCAGTGCTAGAGCACCGGGACAGGGAAATGAAAAACTGTTTTTT
>-|TRBJ1-5|TRBV7-2|few
CASSLARGQWPQHF
TGTGCCAGCAGCTTAGCGCGGGGTCAGTGGCCCCAGCATTTT
>-|TRBJ2-3|TRBV7-2|few
CASSQGVAGLDTQYF
TGTGCCAGCAGCCAGGGGGTAGCGGGTTTAGATACGCAGTATTTT